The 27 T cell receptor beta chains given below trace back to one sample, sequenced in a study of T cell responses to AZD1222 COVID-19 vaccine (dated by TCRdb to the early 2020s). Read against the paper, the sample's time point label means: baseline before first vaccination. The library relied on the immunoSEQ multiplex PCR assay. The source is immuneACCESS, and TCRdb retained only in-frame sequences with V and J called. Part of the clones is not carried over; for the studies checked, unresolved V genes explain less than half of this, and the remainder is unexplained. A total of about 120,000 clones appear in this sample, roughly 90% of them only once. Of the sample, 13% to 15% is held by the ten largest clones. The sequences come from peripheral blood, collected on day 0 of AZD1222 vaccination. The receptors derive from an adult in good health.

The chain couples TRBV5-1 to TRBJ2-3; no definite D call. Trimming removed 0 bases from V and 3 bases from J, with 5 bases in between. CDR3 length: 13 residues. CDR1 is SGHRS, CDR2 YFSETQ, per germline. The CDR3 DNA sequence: TGCGCCAGCAGCTTGGGCGAGACAGATACGCAGTATTTT. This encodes CASSLGETDTQYF.

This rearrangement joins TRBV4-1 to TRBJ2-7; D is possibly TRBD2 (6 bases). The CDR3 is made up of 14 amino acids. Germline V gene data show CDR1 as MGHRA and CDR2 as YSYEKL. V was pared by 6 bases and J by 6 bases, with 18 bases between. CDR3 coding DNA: TGCGCCAGCAGAACGGATAAGGACTATTCCGAGCAGTACTTC. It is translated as CASRTDKDYSEQYF.

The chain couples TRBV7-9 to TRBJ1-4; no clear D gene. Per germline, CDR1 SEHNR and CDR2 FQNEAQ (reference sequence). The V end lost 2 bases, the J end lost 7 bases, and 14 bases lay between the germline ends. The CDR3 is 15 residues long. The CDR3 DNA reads TGTGCCAGCAGCTTATTACAGCTCACTGGTGAAAAACTGTTTTTT. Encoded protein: CASSLLQLTGEKLFF.

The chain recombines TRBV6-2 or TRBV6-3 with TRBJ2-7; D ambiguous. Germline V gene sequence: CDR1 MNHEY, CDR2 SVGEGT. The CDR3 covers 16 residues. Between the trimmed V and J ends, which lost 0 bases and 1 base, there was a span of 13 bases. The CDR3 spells CASSYSHRSPSYEQYF. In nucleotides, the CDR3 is TGTGCCAGCAGTTACTCTCACCGCAGCCCGTCCTACGAGCAGTACTTC.

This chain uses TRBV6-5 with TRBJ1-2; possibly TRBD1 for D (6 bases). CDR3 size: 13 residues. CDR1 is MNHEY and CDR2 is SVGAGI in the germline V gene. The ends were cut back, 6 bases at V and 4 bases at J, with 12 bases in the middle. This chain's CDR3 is CASSGGTLYGYTF. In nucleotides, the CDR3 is TGTGCCAGCAGCGGCGGGACACTCTATGGCTACACCTTC.

In nucleotides, the CDR3 is TGTGCCAGCAGCTTGAGTGGGTCAGAAGCCTACTTC. It codes for CASSLSGSEAYF. The chain uses TRBV5-5 and TRBJ2-7; the D is unclear. CDR1 and CDR2 from the germline V gene are SGHKS and YYEKEE (reference sequence). V gave up 1 base and J gave up 13 bases, with 15 bases separating them. The CDR3 totals 12 residues. Variable domain in full (rest from reference TRBV5-5 and TRBJ2-7): DAGVTQSPTHLIKTRGQQVTLRCSPISGHKSVSWYQQVLGQGPQFIFQYYEKEERGRGNFPDRFSARQFPNYSSELNVNALLLGDSALYLCASSLSGSEAYFGPGTRLTVT.

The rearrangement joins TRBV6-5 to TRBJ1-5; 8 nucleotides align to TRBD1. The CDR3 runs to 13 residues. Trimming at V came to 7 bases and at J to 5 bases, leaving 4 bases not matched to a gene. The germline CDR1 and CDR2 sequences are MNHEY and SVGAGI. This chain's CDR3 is CASIQQGDQPQHF. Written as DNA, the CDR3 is TGTGCCAGCATACAACAGGGGGATCAGCCCCAGCATTTT.

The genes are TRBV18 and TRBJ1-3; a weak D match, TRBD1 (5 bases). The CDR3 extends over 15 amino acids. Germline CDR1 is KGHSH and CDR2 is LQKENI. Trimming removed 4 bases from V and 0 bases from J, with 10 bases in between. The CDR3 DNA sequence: TGTGCCAGCTCACGGGGGGGAAACTCTGGAAACACCATATATTTT. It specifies CASSRGGNSGNTIYF.

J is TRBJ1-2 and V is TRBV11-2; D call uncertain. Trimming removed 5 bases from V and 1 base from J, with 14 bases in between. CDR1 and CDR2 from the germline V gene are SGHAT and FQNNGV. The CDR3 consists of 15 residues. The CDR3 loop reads CASSPQSLVNYGYTF. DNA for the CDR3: TGTGCCAGCAGCCCCCAAAGTTTGGTTAACTATGGCTACACCTTC.

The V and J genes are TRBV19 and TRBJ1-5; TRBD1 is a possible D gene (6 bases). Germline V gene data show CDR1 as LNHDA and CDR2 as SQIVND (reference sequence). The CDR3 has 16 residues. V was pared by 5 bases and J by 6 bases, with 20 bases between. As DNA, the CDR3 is TGTGCCAGTAGTCCACAAACGGGGGCGTCACTTCAGCCCCAGCATTTT. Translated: CASSPQTGASLQPQHF.

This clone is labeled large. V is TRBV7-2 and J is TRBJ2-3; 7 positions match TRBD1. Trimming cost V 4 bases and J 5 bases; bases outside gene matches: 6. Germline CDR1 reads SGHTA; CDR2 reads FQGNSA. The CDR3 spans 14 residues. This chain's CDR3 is CASSSRGSGDTQYF. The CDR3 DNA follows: TGTGCCAGCAGCTCCAGGGGGTCAGGAGATACGCAGTATTTT. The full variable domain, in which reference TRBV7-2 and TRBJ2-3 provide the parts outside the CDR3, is GAGVSQSPSNKVTEKGKDVELRCDPISGHTALYWYRQSLGQGLEFLIYFQGNSAPDKSGLPSDRFSAERTGGSVSTLTIQRTQQEDSAVYLCASSSRGSGDTQYFGPGTRLTVL.

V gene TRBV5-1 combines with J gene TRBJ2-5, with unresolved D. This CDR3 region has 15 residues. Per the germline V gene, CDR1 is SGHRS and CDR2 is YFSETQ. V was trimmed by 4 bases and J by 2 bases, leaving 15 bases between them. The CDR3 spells CASSPLPGQQETQYF. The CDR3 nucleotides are TGCGCCAGCAGCCCCCTTCCCGGGCAACAAGAGACCCAGTACTTC.

Here the CDR3 reads CATSMDSVYEQYF. The CDR3 bases are TGTGCCACCAGCATGGACAGCGTCTACGAGCAGTACTTC. The chain is built from TRBV15 and TRBJ2-7; weak D call: TRBD1 (6 bases). The CDR3 runs 13 residues. CDR1 LNHNV and CDR2 YYDKDF come from the germline V gene (reference sequence). V lost 4 bases to trimming and J lost 3 bases, with 10 bases between them.

CDR3 sequence (DNA): TGCAGTGCTCTCCGCCCCGACGAGCAGTACTTC. Its protein product is CSALRPDEQYF. The V and J genes are TRBV20-1 and TRBJ2-7; D ambiguous. CDR1 is DFQATT, CDR2 SNEGSKA, per germline (reference sequence). CDR3 length: 11 amino acids. Deletions cut 5 bases from V and 5 bases from J, with 10 bases between.

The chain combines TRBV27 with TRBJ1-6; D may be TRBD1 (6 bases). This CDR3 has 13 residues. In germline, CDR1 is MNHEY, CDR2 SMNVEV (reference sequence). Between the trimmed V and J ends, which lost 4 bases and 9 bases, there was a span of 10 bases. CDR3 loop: CASSYQGISPLHF. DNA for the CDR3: TGTGCCAGCAGTTATCAGGGGATTTCACCCCTCCACTTT.

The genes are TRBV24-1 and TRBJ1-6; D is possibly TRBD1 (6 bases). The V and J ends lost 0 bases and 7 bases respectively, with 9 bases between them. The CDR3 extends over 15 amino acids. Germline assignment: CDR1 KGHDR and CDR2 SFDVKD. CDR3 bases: TGTGCCACCAGTGATTTGGCGGGGGCGAATTCACCCCTCCACTTT. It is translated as CATSDLAGANSPLHF.

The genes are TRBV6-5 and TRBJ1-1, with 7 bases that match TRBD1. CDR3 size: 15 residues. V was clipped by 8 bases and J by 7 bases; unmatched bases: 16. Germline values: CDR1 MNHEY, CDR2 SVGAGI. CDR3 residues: CASANRGEVSDEAFF. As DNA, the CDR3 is TGTGCCAGCGCTAACAGGGGTGAAGTATCCGATGAAGCTTTCTTT.

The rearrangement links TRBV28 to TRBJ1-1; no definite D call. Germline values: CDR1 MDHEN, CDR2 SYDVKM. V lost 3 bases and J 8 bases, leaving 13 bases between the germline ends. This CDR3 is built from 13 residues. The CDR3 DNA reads TGTGCCAGCAGTTTGTCCGCCAGAAGGGAAGCTTTCTTT. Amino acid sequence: CASSLSARREAFF.

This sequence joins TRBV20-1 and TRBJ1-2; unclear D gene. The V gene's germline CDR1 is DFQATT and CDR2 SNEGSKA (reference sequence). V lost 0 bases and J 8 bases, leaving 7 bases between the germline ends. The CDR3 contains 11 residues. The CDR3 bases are TGCAGTGCTAGAGAGTTTCGCGGCTACACCTTC. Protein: CSAREFRGYTF.

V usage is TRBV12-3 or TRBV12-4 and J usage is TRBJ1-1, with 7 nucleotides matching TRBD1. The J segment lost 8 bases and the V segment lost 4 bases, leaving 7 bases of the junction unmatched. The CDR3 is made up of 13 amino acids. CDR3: CASSSPGQTEAFF. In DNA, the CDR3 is TGTGCCAGCAGTTCGCCGGGACAGACAGAAGCTTTCTTT.

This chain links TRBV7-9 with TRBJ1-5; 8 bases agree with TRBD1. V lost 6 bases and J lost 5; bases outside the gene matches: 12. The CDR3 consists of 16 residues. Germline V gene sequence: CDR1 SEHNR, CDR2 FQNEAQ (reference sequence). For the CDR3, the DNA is TGTGCCAGCAGTGCCGGACAGGGTCGCGTCGATCAGCCCCAGCATTTT. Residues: CASSAGQGRVDQPQHF.

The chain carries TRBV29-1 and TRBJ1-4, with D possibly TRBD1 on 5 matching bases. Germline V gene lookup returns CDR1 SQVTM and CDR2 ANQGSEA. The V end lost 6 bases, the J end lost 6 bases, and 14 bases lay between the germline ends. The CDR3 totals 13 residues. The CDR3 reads CSVAGRRDEKLFF. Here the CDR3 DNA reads TGCAGCGTCGCGGGACGCAGGGATGAAAAACTGTTTTTT.

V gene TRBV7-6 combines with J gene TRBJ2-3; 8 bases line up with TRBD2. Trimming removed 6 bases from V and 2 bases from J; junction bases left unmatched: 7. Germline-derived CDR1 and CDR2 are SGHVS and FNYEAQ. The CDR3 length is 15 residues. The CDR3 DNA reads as TGTGCCAGCAGTTATACAGCGGGAGACACAGATACGCAGTATTTT. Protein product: CASSYTAGDTDTQYF.

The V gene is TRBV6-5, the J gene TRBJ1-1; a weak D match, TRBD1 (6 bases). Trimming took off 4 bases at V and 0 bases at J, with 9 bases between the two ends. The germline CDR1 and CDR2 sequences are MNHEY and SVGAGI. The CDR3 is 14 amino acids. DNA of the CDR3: TGTGCCAGCAGTTCAGACAGGCTGAACACTGAAGCTTTCTTT. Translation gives CASSSDRLNTEAFF.

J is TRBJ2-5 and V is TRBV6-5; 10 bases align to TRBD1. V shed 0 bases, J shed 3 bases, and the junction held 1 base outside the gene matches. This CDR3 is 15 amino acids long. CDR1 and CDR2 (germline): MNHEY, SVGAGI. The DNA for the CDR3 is TGTGCCAGCAGTTACTCGGGACAGGGGAAAGAGACCCAGTACTTC. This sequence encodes CASSYSGQGKETQYF.

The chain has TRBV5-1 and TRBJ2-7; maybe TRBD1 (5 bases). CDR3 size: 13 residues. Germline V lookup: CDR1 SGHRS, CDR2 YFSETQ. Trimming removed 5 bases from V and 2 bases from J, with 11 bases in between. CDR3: CASRGTGAYEQYF. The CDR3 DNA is TGCGCCAGCAGGGGAACAGGAGCCTACGAGCAGTACTTC.

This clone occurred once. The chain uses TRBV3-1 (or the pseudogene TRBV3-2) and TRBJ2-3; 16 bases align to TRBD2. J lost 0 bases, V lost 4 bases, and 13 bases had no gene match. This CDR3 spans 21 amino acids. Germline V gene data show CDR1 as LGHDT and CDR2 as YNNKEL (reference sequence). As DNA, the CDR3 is TGTGCCAGCAGCCTGGGGACTAGCGGGAGGGCTGAGAAGGGAAGCACAGATACGCAGTATTTT. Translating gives CASSLGTSGRAEKGSTDTQYF.